The sequence of this T cell receptor (beta chain) was determined in a study of cytomegalovirus exposure and HLA in healthy donors. Notes on the study in general: Later analysis identified several of the most significant clusters that appeared linked to common viral pathogens.

With regard to this clone: Its antigen is not known.

The CDR3 runs 21 residues. Germline V gives CDR1 MNHEY, CDR2 SMNVEV (reference sequence). V gave up 2 bases and J gave up 4 bases, with 32 bases separating them. The primer mix had 60 Vbeta and 13 Jbeta primers. The assay was immunoSEQ multiplex PCR, and TCRdb's table has in-frame clones only and misses some. The table has roughly 110,000 clones, approximately 79% seen once. The rearrangement links TRBV27 to TRBJ1-1, with a tentative D call TRBD1 (6 bases). Input material: PBMCs. The TCR comes from a woman aged 40 to 50 in good health and CMV-seropositive. The CDR3, as DNA: TGTGCCAGCAGTTTAGTATCGGGCAGGGGCCTCGGGTCCGCGGGGGGCACTGAAGCTTTCTTT. It yields the protein CASSLVSGRGLGSAGGTEAFF.